This T cell receptor (beta chain) was sequenced in a study of regulatory T cells in long-lasting Graves disease. The authors built TCR beta libraries using iRepertoire HTBI primers and Arm-PCR of CDR3 regions. TCRdb re-analysed the multiplex PCR reads in MiXCR, keeping a single row per CDR3 protein. The sample includes 250,000 to 300,000 distinct CDR3 sequences, 18% of them seen just once. This CDR3 has 13 amino acids. Per germline, CDR1 SGHRS and CDR2 YFSETQ. A word on this clonotype: Its cognate antigen is unknown. This may come from a read error, since a much larger clone is one base off. This CDR3 is missing its conserved last phenylalanine or tryptophan, likely due to a read error.

Whole-study results and caveats: The study found persistent patients shared more public clonotypes (over 2,500) than new patients (around 870).

Time point indicated: newly diagnosed GD, antithyroid drugs for less than 3 months. PBMC RNA served as the TCR library source. EDTA tubes received approximately 10 milliliters of drawn peripheral blood. The data also belong to a second study, concerning T cells in Graves' hyperthyroidism and ophthalmopathy.

Material: peripheral blood mononuclear cells (PBMCs), obtained at new diagnosis, from a patient treated with antithyroid drugs. The origin of this receptor is a woman under 40 with Graves disease. The rearrangement joins TRBV5-1 to TRBJ1-1; 7 nucleotides align to TRBD1. CDR3 sequence: CASSKTGYTEAFL. In DNA form, the CDR3 reads TGTGCCAGCAGCAAGACAGGGTACACTGAAGCTTTCCTT.